Described below is a single TCR beta chain sequence and its context. This clone's antigen is unknown. No qualities accompany the bases; no much larger clone lies one base away. Other DNA sequences of this sample code for an identical CDR3. Each collaborating institution followed its own protocols to collect whole blood in K2EDTA tubes. For TCRbeta analysis, collaborator samples were shipped as frozen whole blood, as isolated PBMCs, or as DNA extracted from either sample type. These data are taken from a study of blood T cell repertoires in COVID-19 (dated by TCRdb to 2018 to 2021). At the level of the whole study: Samples covering the acute and convalescent phases of COVID-19 were provided by collaborators in the United States, Italy and Spain. The prospective study material was composed of cDNA or gDNA derived from T cells, B-cell-depleted T cells, or PBMCs. Deeply sampled blood TCRbeta repertoires from subjects exposed to, actively infected with, or recovered from COVID-19 were included in the dataset. The repertoires were released in a freely available public database meant as a resource for research on the immune response to SARS-CoV-2. The samples were drawn from two sources: the first 160 participants of the ongoing ImmuneRACE study, and over 1,000 subjects contributed by 6 global collaborators. Nearly every sample came with metadata listing a de-identified subject ID, COVID-19 status, age in years and sex. Where available, HLA class I and class II types were taken from metadata supplied by the sample provider and were not determined by assay-based typing. Findings and caveats that apply to the study as a whole: How much clinical and demographic metadata was included differed by source and by participant, and the metadata was provided uncurated.

TCRbeta CDR3 regions were amplified from genomic DNA using the immunoSEQ Assay, a bias-controlled multiplex PCR. The published analysis was carried out like this. Within the assay, amplification of reference gene primers was used to estimate how many nucleated cells each sample contained. To quantify the absolute abundance of each unique TCRbeta CDR3 rearrangement, sequence reads were collapsed and filtered. For each sample, productive Simpson clonality was calculated as the square root of Simpson's diversity index over productive rearrangements. In its TCRdb copy, this immuneACCESS table keeps in-frame sequences only and misses some clones. Where compared with another copy, unresolved V genes explain less than half of these, and the others have no known cause. The DNA gave D and trimming, while V, J and clone size come from that table. Within this sample are about 140,000 clones, with approximately 86% of them counted one time only. Almost 8.5% of the sample lies in the top ten.

This TCR was sampled from a woman aged 60-75 years with acute or convalescent COVID-19. Sequencing input: peripheral blood.

The CDR3 protein: CASSLAGAGNTIYF. The bases are TGCGCCAGCAGCTTGGCCGGAGCAGGAAACACCATATATTTT. Recombination joined TRBV5-1 with TRBJ1-3, with no reliable assignment of the D segment. Sequences SGHRS (CDR1) and YFSETQ (CDR2) are obtained from the germline V gene. V is cut by 0 bases and J by 4 bases, and the space between the germline ends is 8 bases. The CDR3 contains 14 residues, cysteine and phenylalanine counted. The kept DNA is CDR3 alone, 42 bases in frame from the first base.